This entry features one T cell receptor beta chain sequence. Antigen unknown. This specimen belongs to a study of neurological immune-mediated disorders. Study-level background: Of the multiple sclerosis patients, about 34 in total, about 30 were relapsing-remitting and 3 were secondary progressive. Regarding the study as a whole: Among expanded clones, no CDR3 amino acid sequences were shared across subjects, a pattern suggesting private repertoires in all groups. On phylogenetic grouping, the repertoires of 18 of 34 multiple sclerosis patients fell within one related-CDR3 cluster, constituting a possible signature.

5'RACE with 10-nucleotide random UMIs generated the cDNA. TCRdb passed the 5' RACE reads through MiXCR, listing each CDR3 protein once. The table includes around 68,000 distinct CDR3 sequences, approximately 4.1% detected once. CDR3 length: 15 amino acids. V was pared by 6 bases and J by 5 bases, with 14 bases between. The germline V gene has CDR1 SNHLY and CDR2 FYNNEI. Sequences were obtained from PBMCs. This TCR derives from a man aged 45-65 years with multiple sclerosis. The chain has TRBV2 and TRBJ1-6; the D gene is possibly TRBD1 (5 bases). The CDR3 region has the DNA TGTGCCAGCAGGGGGCGGGACGGAAATAATTCACCCCTCCACTTT. Residues: CASRGRDGNNSPLHF.